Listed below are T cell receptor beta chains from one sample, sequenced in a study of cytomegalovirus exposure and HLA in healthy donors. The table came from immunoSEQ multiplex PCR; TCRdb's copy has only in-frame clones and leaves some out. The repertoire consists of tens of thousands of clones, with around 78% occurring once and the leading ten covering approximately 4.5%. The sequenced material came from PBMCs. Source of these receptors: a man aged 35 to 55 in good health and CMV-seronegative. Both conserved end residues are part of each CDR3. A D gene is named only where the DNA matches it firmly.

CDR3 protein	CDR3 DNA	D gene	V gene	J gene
CASSLAGGRYTEAFF	TGTGCCAGCAGCTTGGCCGGGGGACGGTACACTGAAGCTTTCTTT	-	TRBV5-6	TRBJ1-1
CASSPNRGGYNEQFF	TGTGCCAGCAGTCCTAATCGTGGAGGCTACAATGAGCAGTTCTTC	-	TRBV25-1	TRBJ2-1
CASSPRPHSTGELFF	TGTGCCAGCAGCCCGCGACCCCACAGCACCGGGGAGCTGTTTTTT	-	TRBV7-2	TRBJ2-2
CATSRGGTVDEQYF	TGTGCCACCAGCAGAGGGGGGACAGTCGACGAGCAGTACTTC	TRBD1	TRBV15	TRBJ2-7
CAWTLGSGGPRGEQYF	TGTGCCTGGACTCTCGGTAGCGGGGGGCCCCGAGGGGAGCAGTACTTC	TRBD2	TRBV30	TRBJ2-7
CASSFGGGVYNEQFF	TGTGCCAGCAGTTTCGGCGGGGGGGTATACAATGAGCAGTTCTTC	TRBD2	TRBV27	TRBJ2-1
CSGKDRGYGETQYF	TGCAGCGGAAAGGACAGGGGGTACGGGGAGACCCAGTACTTC	TRBD1	TRBV29-1	TRBJ2-5
CASSPGDSYNQPQHF	TGTGCCAGCAGCCCGGGAGACAGTTACAATCAGCCCCAGCATTTT	-	TRBV11-2	TRBJ1-5
CASSLAAPSYEQYF	TGTGCCAGCAGCTTGGCAGCGCCCTCCTACGAGCAGTACTTC	-	TRBV5-5	TRBJ2-7
CASSKYNGNYSNQPQHF	TGTGCCAGCAGCAAATATAACGGGAACTATAGCAATCAGCCCCAGCATTTT	-	TRBV21-1	TRBJ1-5